The rows below give T cell receptor beta chains drawn from one sample of a study of CD8 T cells in Susac syndrome. TCRdb recomputed calls from the immunoSEQ multiplex PCR reads with MiXCR, one row per CDR3 protein. Among fewer than 150,000 distinct CDR3 sequences listed, 85% to 95% were seen once. The source material was CD8+ T cells from PBMCs. Every receptor here comes from a human donor with Susac syndrome. Each CDR3 is given with its conserved first and last residue. Each record gives: clone size, D gene, J gene, V gene, CDR3 DNA, CDR3 protein. The D gene is left open where the match is weak. A row's size may be missing; if present it is once, few, many or a size class.

size: .
D: .
J: TRBJ1-2
V: TRBV7-8
DNA: TGTGCCAGCAGCTCGGACTTGGCGGACTATGGCTACACCTTC
CDR3: CASSSDLADYGYTF

size: .
D: .
J: TRBJ1-5
V: TRBV7-6
DNA: TGTGCCAGCAGCTTAGAGGGCAGTTATCAGCCCCAGCATTTT
CDR3: CASSLEGSYQPQHF

size: .
D: .
J: TRBJ2-5
V: TRBV11-2
DNA: TGTGCCAGCAGCTTATATGCGGAGACCCAGTACTTC
CDR3: CASSLYAETQYF

size: .
D: .
J: TRBJ1-1
V: TRBV12-3/TRBV12-4
DNA: TGTGCCAGCAGTTGGGGGCAGGGACTCACTGAAGCTTTCTTT
CDR3: CASSWGQGLTEAFF

size: .
D: .
J: TRBJ2-1
V: TRBV27
DNA: TGTGCCAGCAGTTTGGACGCGAGCTCCTACAATGAGCAGTTCTTC
CDR3: CASSLDASSYNEQFF

size: .
D: TRBD2
J: TRBJ2-1
V: TRBV6-5
DNA: TGTGCCAGCAGTTACTCCTTGGTCCTCGGGCGGGAGGGGGGCAATGAGCAGTTCTTC
CDR3: CASSYSLVLGREGGNEQFF

size: few
D: .
J: TRBJ2-7
V: TRBV2
DNA: TGTGCCAGCAGTCCCTCAGGGACCTACGAGCAGTACTTC
CDR3: CASSPSGTYEQYF

size: .
D: TRBD2
J: TRBJ2-7
V: TRBV5-1
DNA: TGCGCCAGCAGCTTGGAACTAGCGGGATTCCACGAGCAGTACTTC
CDR3: CASSLELAGFHEQYF

size: .
D: TRBD2
J: TRBJ2-5
V: TRBV6-5
DNA: TGTGCCAGCAGTGGGGGGGGGAAGACCCAGTACTTC
CDR3: CASSGGGKTQYF

size: .
D: .
J: TRBJ2-1
V: TRBV20-1
DNA: TGCAGTGCCATCATAATGGGGCCCGATCCCTACAATGAGCAGTTCTTC
CDR3: CSAIIMGPDPYNEQFF

size: .
D: TRBD1
J: TRBJ2-1
V: TRBV4-1
DNA: TGCGCCAGCAGCACGGGACAGGGGGCTAATGAGCAGTTCTTC
CDR3: CASSTGQGANEQFF

size: .
D: .
J: TRBJ2-5
V: TRBV7-2
DNA: TGTGCCAGCAGCTTAGAGGGTTTTCCGGAGACCCAGTACTTC
CDR3: CASSLEGFPETQYF

size: .
D: .
J: TRBJ1-2
V: TRBV27
DNA: TGTGCCAGCACTTCCGGGCATTCCTCCTCTGGCTACACCTTC
CDR3: CASTSGHSSSGYTF

size: .
D: .
J: TRBJ2-7
V: TRBV7-7
DNA: TGTGCTAGCAGCTTAGACGCTGGCAGCTCCTACGAGCAGTACTTC
CDR3: CASSLDAGSSYEQYF

size: .
D: TRBD1
J: TRBJ1-2
V: TRBV5-6
DNA: TGTGCCAGCAGCAGACCGGGACAGAACTATGGCTACACCTTC
CDR3: CASSRPGQNYGYTF

size: .
D: .
J: TRBJ1-1
V: TRBV14
DNA: TGTGCCAGCAGCCCTTCGGGACTGCACATGAACACTGAAGCTTTCTTT
CDR3: CASSPSGLHMNTEAFF

size: .
D: TRBD2
J: TRBJ2-1
V: TRBV9
DNA: TGTGCCAGCAGTGATGGGGTAGCGGGAGTAGGGGAGCAGTTCTTC
CDR3: CASSDGVAGVGEQFF

size: .
D: .
J: TRBJ2-3
V: TRBV7-2
DNA: TGTGCCAGCAGCCTGGTAGAGTATACGCAGTATTTT
CDR3: CASSLVEYTQYF

size: .
D: .
J: TRBJ2-7
V: TRBV9
DNA: TGTGCCAGCAGCGTAGGTGCAGGGGCCGTCGAGCAGTACTTC
CDR3: CASSVGAGAVEQYF

size: .
D: TRBD1
J: TRBJ2-7
V: TRBV2
DNA: TGTGCCAGCAGCCGGGACAGGGGGACCTACGAGCAGTACTTC
CDR3: CASSRDRGTYEQYF

size: .
D: .
J: TRBJ2-1
V: TRBV6-2/TRBV6-3
DNA: TGTGCCAGCAGTTACTCACTGGACTTTGAGCAGTTCTTC
CDR3: CASSYSLDFEQFF

size: .
D: .
J: TRBJ1-2
V: TRBV30
DNA: TGTGCCTGGAGGTCGCAGAAATATGGCTACACCTTC
CDR3: CAWRSQKYGYTF

size: .
D: TRBD1
J: TRBJ1-5
V: TRBV2
DNA: TGTGCCAGCAGACAGAGGACAGGGCAGGACCAGCCCCAGCATTTT
CDR3: CASRQRTGQDQPQHF

size: once
D: .
J: TRBJ1-2
V: TRBV29-1
DNA: TGCAGCGTAAAGGAGGAAGGGGAGGGTGGCTACACCTTC
CDR3: CSVKEEGEGGYTF

size: .
D: .
J: TRBJ2-7
V: TRBV11-1
DNA: TGTGCCAGCAGCTTAGAGGATTACGAGCAGTACTTC
CDR3: CASSLEDYEQYF

size: .
D: .
J: TRBJ1-5
V: TRBV9
DNA: TGTGCCAGCAGCGGCCGGGCCTCAAATCAGCCCCAGCATTTT
CDR3: CASSGRASNQPQHF

size: .
D: .
J: TRBJ2-1
V: TRBV4-1
DNA: TGCGCCAGCAGCCAAGTACTAGACGATGAGCAGTTCTTC
CDR3: CASSQVLDDEQFF

size: .
D: .
J: TRBJ1-5
V: TRBV6-4
DNA: TGTGCCAGCGTCGCGACAGCATTAAATCAGCCCCAGCATTTT
CDR3: CASVATALNQPQHF

size: .
D: .
J: TRBJ2-3
V: TRBV24-1
DNA: TGTGCCACCAGTGATTCGACGGGTAGCACAGATACGCAGTATTTT
CDR3: CATSDSTGSTDTQYF

size: .
D: .
J: TRBJ1-1
V: TRBV30
DNA: TGTGCCTGGTCCTATTGGGTTTCGGGGGCTTTCTTT
CDR3: CAWSYWVSGAFF

size: .
D: TRBD2
J: TRBJ2-1
V: TRBV20-1
DNA: TGCAGTGCTAGGGGACCGGGACTAGCTCGGAATGAGCAGTTCTTC
CDR3: CSARGPGLARNEQFF